This TCR beta chain is from a study of CXCR3-negative and CXCR3-positive naive CD8 T cells. Whole-study context: Per library, roughly 1.6 +/- 0.3 million reads; approximately 150 million TRB reads overall.

The CDR3 runs 14 residues. Per germline, CDR1 SGHDN and CDR2 FVKESK. cDNA libraries for TRB were generated by 5' RACE incorporating UMI labels. TCRdb re-called the 5' RACE reads and gives one entry per CDR3 protein, without DNA. The sample spans over 95,000 distinct CDR3 sequences; the ten largest clones claim around 0.35%. Study-wide results and caveats: Similar TRBV-TRBJ usage was seen in naive cells (both CXCR3-negative and CXCR3-positive), but memory cells differed. Once cells were cryopreserved, CXCR3 expression went down partly, and most assays used fresh PBMCs. Researchers report that CXCR3-positive naive cells carry more hydrophobic TRB CDR3s than CXCR3-negative naive cells.

Worth noting for this clonotype: Its target is not known.

The TCR was taken from a human donor in good health. Some clones in this sample may be carry-over from other donors' samples. The sample was naive CXCR3+ CD8+ T cells from blood. Subset: CD45RO-CCR7+CD27+CD95- naive CD8+ T cells expressing CXCR3 (TNR3+). This sequence joins TRBV14 and TRBJ2-5. CDR3 loop: CASSHKPRRWTQYF.